The 20 T cell receptor beta chains below come from one sample, sequenced in a study of a mutant IDH1 vaccine in newly diagnosed glioma. No antigen has been identified for these receptors. Profiling relied on immunoSEQ multiplex PCR, and the TCRdb table lists in-frame clones only, not all of them. The sample has around 40,000 clones, less than 90% seen once. Time point in this sample: week 11, during vaccination. The study gave 300 ug of mutant IDH1 20-mer peptide per vaccine dose, with topical imiquimod. The sequencing used PBMCs, collected from a glioma patient whose treatment included an IDH1 peptide vaccine. The receptors here all came from a man aged 40-55 years with glioma.

V is TRBV7-9 and J is TRBJ2-1; 9 nucleotides line up with TRBD2. The V segment lost 2 bases and the J segment 1 base; nucleotides outside the gene matches: 12. Germline values: CDR1 SEHNR, CDR2 FQNEAQ (reference sequence). The CDR3 has 19 amino acids. CDR3 sequence (DNA): TGTGCCAGCAGCTTACTGGTTCTAGCGGGACTCCCATCCTACAATGAGCAGTTCTTC. The encoded protein is CASSLLVLAGLPSYNEQFF. Based on the CDR3 plus reference TRBV7-9 and TRBJ2-1, the full variable domain is DTGVSQNPRHKITKRGQNVTFRCDPISEHNRLYWYRQTLGQGPEFLTYFQNEAQLEKSRLLSDRFSAERPKGSFSTLEIQRTEQGDSAMYLCASSLLVLAGLPSYNEQFFGPGTRLTVL.

This clone was recorded only once. This chain uses TRBV11-2 with TRBJ2-7, with a tentative D call TRBD2 (7 bases). CDR3 size: 15 residues. Germline V gene lookup returns CDR1 SGHAT and CDR2 FQNNGV. The V end was cut by 2 bases, the J end by 3 bases, with 14 bases between. The CDR3 DNA follows: TGTGCCAGCAGCTTACTAGGGGGAGGGGGCTACGAGCAGTACTTC. It yields the protein CASSLLGGGGYEQYF.

The chain couples TRBV9 to TRBJ2-3; 7 nucleotides line up with TRBD1. This CDR3 region has 14 residues. Germline V gene lookup returns CDR1 SGDLS and CDR2 YYNGEE. With V trimmed by 2 bases and J by 4 bases, 4 bases remained unmatched. Written as DNA, the CDR3 is TGTGCCAGCAGCGTTAGACAGGGTTCAGATACGCAGTATTTT. This sequence encodes CASSVRQGSDTQYF.

This clone was observed a handful of times. The V call is TRBV6-1, the J call TRBJ1-1; 7 bases are a match to TRBD1. The V and J ends lost 8 bases and 6 bases, in that order; junction bases with no gene match: 9. This CDR3 contains 13 residues. Germline V gene data show CDR1 as MNHNS and CDR2 as SASEGT. This chain's CDR3 is CASRDADRPEAFF. The CDR3 region has the DNA TGTGCCAGCCGGGATGCGGACAGGCCTGAAGCTTTCTTT.

This clone was found once. The chain is built from TRBV7-6 and TRBJ1-2, with 7 bases identical to TRBD1. V lost 5 bases, J lost 4 bases, and 7 bases stayed unmatched. The CDR3 has 14 residues. From germline, CDR1 is SGHVS and CDR2 FNYEAQ. The DNA for the CDR3 is TGTGCCAGCAGCCAACAGGGGAGCGGCTATGGCTACACCTTC. It encodes CASSQQGSGYGYTF.

The V gene is TRBV2, the J gene TRBJ1-4; D not certain. The CDR3 runs 13 residues. Germline CDR1 is SNHLY and CDR2 is FYNNEI. V was trimmed by 4 bases and J by 8 bases, leaving 11 bases between them. CDR3 sequence reads: CASSVDYLEKLFF. The CDR3, as DNA: TGTGCCAGCAGTGTGGACTACCTAGAAAAACTGTTTTTT.

CDR3 residues: CAWSKAGATNTIYF. The CDR3 DNA is TGTGCCTGGAGCAAAGCAGGGGCCACAAACACCATATATTTT. This chain joins TRBV30 and TRBJ1-3; D might be TRBD1 (6 bases). CDR3 length: 14 amino acids. Germline V CDR1 and CDR2: GTSNPN, SVGIG (reference sequence). V lost 3 bases, J lost 6 bases, and 15 bases lay in between.

In this sample, this clone turned up once. This chain's CDR3 is CASSPRGPETQYF. The CDR3 DNA sequence: TGTGCCAGCAGCCCGCGGGGTCCGGAGACCCAGTACTTC. The V and J genes are TRBV7-9 and TRBJ2-5; possible D gene TRBD2, 6 bases. Trimming left V 5 bases short and J 5 bases short, with 12 bases between. The CDR3 has 13 amino acids. From germline, CDR1 is SEHNR and CDR2 FQNEAQ (reference sequence).

There are a few counts of this clone. This CDR3 reads CASSGGGRYGYTF. Written as DNA, the CDR3 is TGTGCCAGCAGTGGGGGAGGCCGTTATGGCTACACCTTC. This rearrangement joins TRBV2 to TRBJ1-2; no definite D call. The ends were cut back, 4 bases at V and 5 bases at J, with 11 bases in the middle. CDR1 and CDR2 (germline): SNHLY, FYNNEI. The CDR3 runs 13 residues.

The V call is TRBV6-6, the J call TRBJ2-2; 9 bases fit TRBD2. Germline values: CDR1 MNHNY, CDR2 SVGAGI (reference sequence). The CDR3 is 15 amino acids. The junction had 7 bases not matched to a gene; V was cut back by 5 bases and J by 6 bases. CDR3 residues: CASSPPGLAPGELFF. The CDR3 DNA is TGTGCCAGCAGTCCTCCGGGACTAGCTCCCGGGGAGCTGTTTTTT.

The rearrangement uses TRBV29-1 and TRBJ2-1; tentatively, D is TRBD1 or TRBD2 (6 bases each). The length of the CDR3 is 12 residues. V was shortened by 7 bases and J by 7 bases, with 14 bases between the two germline ends. CDR1 and CDR2 (germline): SQVTM, ANQGSEA. This CDR3 reads CSARRGRNEQFF. The CDR3 DNA reads TGCAGCGCCCGACGGGGGCGGAATGAGCAGTTCTTC.

The chain combines TRBV29-1 with TRBJ2-1; 11 bases line up with TRBD2. The CDR3 is 18 residues long. The J segment lost 2 bases and the V segment lost 2 bases, leaving 11 bases of the junction unmatched. Germline CDR1 reads SQVTM; CDR2 reads ANQGSEA. CDR3 nucleotide sequence: TGCAGCGTTGAATCCTTAGGACTAGCGGGTGGCGCCTACAATGAGCAGTTCTTC. This encodes CSVESLGLAGGAYNEQFF.

The gene calls are TRBV2 and TRBJ2-7; D not resolved. CDR3 length: 15 amino acids. Trimming took off 4 bases at V and 1 base at J, with 14 bases between the two ends. The germline CDR1 and CDR2 sequences are SNHLY and FYNNEI. CDR3 residues: CASSADAVMSYEQYF. As DNA, the CDR3 is TGTGCCAGCAGTGCCGACGCGGTTATGTCCTACGAGCAGTACTTC.

This clone was detected only once. The rearrangement joins TRBV7-9 to TRBJ1-4; unclear D gene. The CDR3 is made up of 16 amino acids. The V and J ends lost 1 base and 3 bases respectively, with 12 bases between them. Germline assignment: CDR1 SEHNR and CDR2 FQNEAQ (reference sequence). CDR3 residues: CASSLVVEQANEKLFF. The CDR3 nucleotides read TGTGCCAGCAGCTTAGTGGTGGAACAAGCTAATGAAAAACTGTTTTTT.

V gene TRBV27 combines with J gene TRBJ1-1; 8 bases agree with TRBD1. This CDR3 is 13 amino acids long. Looked up from germline, CDR1 is MNHEY and CDR2 is SMNVEV (reference sequence). The V segment lost 6 bases and the J segment 5 bases; nucleotides outside the gene matches: 5. The CDR3 coding sequence is TGTGCCAGCAGACTGACAGGGGTAACTGAAGCTTTCTTT. Translation gives CASRLTGVTEAFF.

V gene TRBV27 combines with J gene TRBJ2-1; 13 bases line up with TRBD2. This CDR3 region has 16 residues. CDR1 is MNHEY, CDR2 SMNVEV, per germline (reference sequence). With V trimmed by 7 bases and J by 13 bases, 16 bases remained unmatched. As DNA, the CDR3 is TGTGCCAGCACCCAAGGGGGACTAGCGGGAACGGAGGGACAGTTCTTC. Translation gives CASTQGGLAGTEGQFF.

V usage is TRBV7-3 and J usage is TRBJ1-1; a weak D match, TRBD1 (6 bases). In germline, CDR1 is SGHTA, CDR2 FQGTGA. The CDR3 contains 16 residues. The V end lost 2 bases, the J end lost 6 bases, and 19 bases lay between the germline ends. CDR3 nucleotides: TGTGCCAGCAGCTTAGGCTTCGGCAGGGGTAGGGCTGAAGCTTTCTTT. As protein: CASSLGFGRGRAEAFF.

The chain links TRBV4-3 to TRBJ1-2, with 7 bases that match TRBD1. Germline CDR1 reads LGHNA; CDR2 reads YSLEER. The J segment lost 0 bases and the V segment lost 0 bases, leaving 4 bases of the junction unmatched. The CDR3 has 16 amino acids. CDR3 nucleotide sequence: TGCGCCAGCAGCCAAGATCTGGACAGGACTAACTATGGCTACACCTTC. Translating gives CASSQDLDRTNYGYTF.

V gene TRBV4-3 combines with J gene TRBJ2-3; D remains unclear. V gave up 3 bases and J gave up 3 bases, with 4 bases separating them. There are 12 residues in the CDR3. The germline CDR1 and CDR2 sequences are LGHNA and YSLEER. The CDR3 is CASSQKTDTQYF. The CDR3 bases are TGCGCCAGCAGCCAGAAGACAGATACGCAGTATTTT.

The rearrangement uses TRBV18 and TRBJ2-7; 10 positions match TRBD2. Unmatched junction bases numbered 1, after V lost 2 bases and J lost 0 bases. CDR1 and CDR2 from the germline V gene are KGHSH and LQKENI. The CDR3 runs to 15 residues. The CDR3 sequence is CASSPGTSVSYEQYF. The CDR3 nucleotides read TGTGCCAGCTCACCAGGGACTAGCGTCTCCTACGAGCAGTACTTC.